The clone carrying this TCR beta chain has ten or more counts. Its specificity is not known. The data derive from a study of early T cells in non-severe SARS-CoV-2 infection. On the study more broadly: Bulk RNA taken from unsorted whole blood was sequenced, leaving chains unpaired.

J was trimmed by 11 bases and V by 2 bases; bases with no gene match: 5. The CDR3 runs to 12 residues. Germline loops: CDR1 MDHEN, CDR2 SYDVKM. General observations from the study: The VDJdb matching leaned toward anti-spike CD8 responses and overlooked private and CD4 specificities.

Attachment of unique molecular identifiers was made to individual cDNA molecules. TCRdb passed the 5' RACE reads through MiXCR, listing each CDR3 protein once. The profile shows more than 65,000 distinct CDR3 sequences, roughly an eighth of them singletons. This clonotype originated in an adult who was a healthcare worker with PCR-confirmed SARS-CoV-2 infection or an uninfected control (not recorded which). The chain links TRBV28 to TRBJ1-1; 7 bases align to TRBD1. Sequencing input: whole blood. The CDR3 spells CASSLRQGMAFF. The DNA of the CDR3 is TGTGCCAGCAGTTTACGACAGGGTATGGCTTTCTTT.